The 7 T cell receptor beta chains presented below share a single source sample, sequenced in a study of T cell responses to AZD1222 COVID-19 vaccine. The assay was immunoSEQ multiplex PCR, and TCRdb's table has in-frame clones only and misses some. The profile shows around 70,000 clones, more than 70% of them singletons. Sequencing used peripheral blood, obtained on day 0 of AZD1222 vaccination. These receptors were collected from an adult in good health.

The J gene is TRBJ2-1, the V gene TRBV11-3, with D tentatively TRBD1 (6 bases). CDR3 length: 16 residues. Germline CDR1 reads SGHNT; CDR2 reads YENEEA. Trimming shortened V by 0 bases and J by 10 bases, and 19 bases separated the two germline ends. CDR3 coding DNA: TGTGCCAGCAGCTTAGAAGGGTGGGGCAGGGGAAGCGAGCAGTTCTTC. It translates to CASSLEGWGRGSEQFF.

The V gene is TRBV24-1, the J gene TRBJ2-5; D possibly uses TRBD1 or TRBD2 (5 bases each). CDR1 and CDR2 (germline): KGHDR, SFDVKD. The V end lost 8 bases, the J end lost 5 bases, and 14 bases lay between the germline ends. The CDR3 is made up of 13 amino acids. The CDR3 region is CATKGRNEETQYF. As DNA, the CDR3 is TGTGCCACCAAGGGACGGAACGAGGAGACCCAGTACTTC.

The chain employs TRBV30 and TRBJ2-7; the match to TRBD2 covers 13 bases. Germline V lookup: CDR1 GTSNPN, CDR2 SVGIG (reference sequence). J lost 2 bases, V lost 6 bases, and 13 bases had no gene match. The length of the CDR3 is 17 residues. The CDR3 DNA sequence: TGTGCCTGTAAACCGGGACTAGCGGGATTTGGGGCCTACGAGCAGTACTTC. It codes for CACKPGLAGFGAYEQYF.

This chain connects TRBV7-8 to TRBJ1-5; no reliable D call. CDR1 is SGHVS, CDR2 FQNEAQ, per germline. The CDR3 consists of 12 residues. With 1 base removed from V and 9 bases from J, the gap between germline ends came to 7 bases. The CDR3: CASSLDRGPQHF. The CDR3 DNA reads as TGTGCCAGCAGCTTAGATAGAGGGCCCCAGCATTTT.

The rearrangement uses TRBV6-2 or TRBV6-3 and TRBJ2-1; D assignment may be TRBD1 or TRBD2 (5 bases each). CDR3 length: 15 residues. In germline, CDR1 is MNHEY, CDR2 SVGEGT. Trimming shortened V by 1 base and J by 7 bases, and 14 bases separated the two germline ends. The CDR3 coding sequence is TGTGCCAGCAGTTACTGGGGGATGTTCGGGAATGAGCAGTTCTTC. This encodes CASSYWGMFGNEQFF.

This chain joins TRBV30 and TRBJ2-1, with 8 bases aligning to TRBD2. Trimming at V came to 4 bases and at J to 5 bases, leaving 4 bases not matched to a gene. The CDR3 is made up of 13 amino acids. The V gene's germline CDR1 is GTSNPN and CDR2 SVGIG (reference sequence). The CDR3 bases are TGTGCCTGGAAGGGACTAGAAGACAATGAGCAGTTCTTC. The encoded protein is CAWKGLEDNEQFF.

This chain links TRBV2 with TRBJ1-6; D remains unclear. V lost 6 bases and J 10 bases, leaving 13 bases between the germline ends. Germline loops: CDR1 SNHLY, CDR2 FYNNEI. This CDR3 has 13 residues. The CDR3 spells CASRREESSPLHF. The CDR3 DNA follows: TGTGCCAGCAGAAGAGAGGAGAGCTCACCCCTCCACTTT.